Each of the 11 T cell receptor beta chains below was sequenced from the same sample in a study of control samples from healthy donors and cancer patients. Sequencing was performed with immunoSEQ multiplex PCR; in TCRdb, only in-frame clones are kept and a portion is missing. This sample has around 30,000 clones; about 93% occur once, and the top ten carry 1.5% to 2%. Input material: PBMCs. The receptors derive from a man aged 35 to 55 with colorectal cancer.

The rearrangement links TRBV7-2 to TRBJ1-2, with a weak D call TRBD1 (5 bases). The CDR3 runs to 15 residues. Between the trimmed V and J ends, which lost 4 bases and 6 bases, there was a span of 18 bases. Germline V lookup: CDR1 SGHTA, CDR2 FQGNSA. DNA for the CDR3: TGTGCCAGCAGCTACCGCGGTGACAGAGGAAATGGCTACACCTTC. Translation: CASSYRGDRGNGYTF.

The chain combines TRBV7-2 with TRBJ2-7; TRBD1 agrees at 7 bases. This CDR3 has 14 amino acids. Trimming removed 0 bases from V and 2 bases from J; junction bases left unmatched: 1. Germline values: CDR1 SGHTA, CDR2 FQGNSA. The CDR3 DNA reads TGTGCCAGCAGCTTAGCCGGGACAGCCTACGAGCAGTACTTC. As protein: CASSLAGTAYEQYF.

This clone was detected once. V and J are TRBV6-5 and TRBJ1-2; TRBD1 aligns across 7 bases. The CDR3 spans 16 residues. CDR1 and CDR2 from the germline V gene are MNHEY and SVGAGI. V lost 0 bases and J lost 3; bases outside the gene matches: 7. CDR3 nucleotides: TGTGCCAGCAGTTACTCGGGAGGGGGCGCCGACTATGGCTACACCTTC. Protein: CASSYSGGGADYGYTF.

V is TRBV7-2 and J is TRBJ2-3; 10 bases line up with TRBD2. The CDR3 is 17 residues long. The germline V gene encodes CDR1 SGHTA and CDR2 FQGNSA. J lost 4 bases, V lost 5 bases, and 12 bases had no gene match. The CDR3 nucleotides read TGTGCCAGCAGCGCTAAAGTGTCCAGCGGGGGGGCAGATACGCAGTATTTT. It translates to CASSAKVSSGGADTQYF.

This clone appeared once. This chain joins TRBV4-1 and TRBJ2-6; TRBD1 agrees at 10 bases. This CDR3 region has 20 residues. V gave up 4 bases and J gave up 2 bases; unmatched junction bases: 14. Germline CDR1 MGHRA, CDR2 YSYEKL. The CDR3 DNA follows: TGCGCCAGCAGCCTCCGGGAGGGGACCGGGACAGGGGCTGGGGCCAACGTCCTGACTTTC. Amino acids: CASSLREGTGTGAGANVLTF.

This clone has only one observation. The genes are TRBV5-1 and TRBJ1-3, with a weak D call TRBD1 (5 bases). V shed 2 bases and J shed 0 bases, with 12 bases lying between them. Germline V gene sequence: CDR1 SGHRS, CDR2 YFSETQ. The CDR3 is 16 amino acids. The CDR3 DNA sequence: TGCGCCAGCAGCTTACAGGACACCAGCTCTGGAAACACCATATATTTT. It is translated as CASSLQDTSSGNTIYF.

This clone was recorded only once. This chain connects TRBV7-3 to TRBJ2-7, with 7 bases aligning to TRBD2. V shed 3 bases, J shed 6 bases, and the junction held 5 bases outside the gene matches. Germline V gene sequence: CDR1 SGHTA, CDR2 FQGTGA. The CDR3 covers 13 residues. CDR3 loop: CASSLGTTLEQYF. DNA of the CDR3: TGTGCCAGCAGCTTGGGGACTACCCTCGAGCAGTACTTC. The full variable domain, in which reference TRBV7-3 and TRBJ2-7 provide the parts outside the CDR3, is GAGVSQTPSNKVTEKGKYVELRCDPISGHTALYWYRQSLGQGPEFLIYFQGTGAADDSGLPNDRFFAVRPEGSVSTLKIQRTERGDSAVYLCASSLGTTLEQYFGPGTRLTVT.

CDR3 protein: CASSLLRAPSYEQYF. The CDR3 DNA reads as TGTGCCAGCAGCTTACTACGTGCTCCTTCCTACGAGCAGTACTTC. The chain joins TRBV5-6 to TRBJ2-7; D call uncertain. This CDR3 region has 15 residues. Germline V CDR1 and CDR2: SGHDT, YYEEEE. The germline V and J ends were trimmed by 2 bases and 1 base, with 13 bases remaining between them.

The chain uses TRBV11-1 and TRBJ1-6, with unresolved D. CDR1 is SGHAT and CDR2 is FQDESV in the germline V gene (reference sequence). The ends were cut back, 7 bases at V and 4 bases at J, with 11 bases in the middle. The CDR3 spans 14 residues. CDR3 bases: TGTGCCAGCAACCCCGGCGGGTATAATTCACCCCTCCACTTT. This gives the protein CASNPGGYNSPLHF.

V and J are TRBV9 and TRBJ1-5; D possibly corresponds to TRBD1 (5 bases). The CDR3 contains 14 residues. The germline V gene has CDR1 SGDLS and CDR2 YYNGEE. With 4 bases removed from V and 1 base from J, the gap between germline ends came to 9 bases. DNA of the CDR3: TGTGCCAGCAGCCCCTGGGGGAGCAATCAGCCCCAGCATTTT. As protein: CASSPWGSNQPQHF.

This clone has only a few counts. The rearrangement links TRBV28 to TRBJ1-4; D remains unclear. The germline V gene has CDR1 MDHEN and CDR2 SYDVKM. The V gene lost 7 bases and the J gene lost 8 bases, with 17 bases spanning the gap. The CDR3 spans 14 residues. The CDR3 DNA follows: TGTGCCAGCACCTCGAGGGTCCTGGGAGAAAAACTGTTTTTT. It yields the protein CASTSRVLGEKLFF.